This T cell receptor (beta chain) was recovered during a study of CD8 T cells in ankylosing spondylitis. Study-level findings and limits: Both synovial fluid and blood in reactive arthritis had previously been reported to carry some motif variants. With a CD8+ phenotype, disease-linked clones were relatively rare in peripheral blood. Significant enrichment of disease-linked clones was reported in matched ankylosing spondylitis synovial fluid. It appeared that ankylosing spondylitis blood was characterized by a TCR beta motif of fewer than ten highly homologous variants.

Molecular-barcoded quantitative 5'-RACE produced these TCR beta libraries. A single record per CDR3 protein comes from TCRdb applying MiXCR to the 5' RACE reads. The table records 800,000 to 900,000 distinct CDR3 sequences, 12% of them present only once. This CDR3 has 12 residues. Trimming left V 3 bases short and J 10 bases short, with 7 bases between. Germline V gene data show CDR1 as ENHRY and CDR2 as SYGVKD. This clonotype appeared many times. The antigen is unknown. The V and J genes are TRBV10-3 and TRBJ1-6, with D hard to call. This clonotype originated in a male donor with ankylosing spondylitis. Sequenced input: blood, either unsorted or a sorted T cell fraction (not recorded which). The CDR3 spells CAISDSNSPLHF. For the CDR3, the DNA is TGTGCCATCAGTGATTCGAACTCACCCCTCCACTTT.